This TCR beta chain was retrieved from a study of cytomegalovirus exposure and HLA in healthy donors. This clone has more than one count but fewer than ten. The PCR used 60 Vbeta and 13 Jbeta primers. Profiling relied on immunoSEQ multiplex PCR, and the TCRdb table lists in-frame clones only, not all of them. The sample lists around 130,000 clones, around three quarters seen once, with roughly 2% in the top ten. Germline assignment: CDR1 SNHLY and CDR2 FYNNEI. V lost 6 bases and J 6 bases, leaving 17 bases between the germline ends. CDR3 length equals 14 residues. This receptor was obtained from a man between 18 and 35 years old in good health and CMV-seronegative. Sequencing used PBMCs. This chain uses TRBV2 with TRBJ1-1; D remains unclear. The CDR3 reads CASRGSYGSPEAFF. The CDR3 DNA sequence: TGTGCCAGCAGGGGGAGTTACGGGTCCCCTGAAGCTTTCTTT. Full variable domain (remainder filled in from reference TRBV2 and TRBJ1-1): EPEVTQTPSHQVTQMGQEVILRCVPISNHLYFYWYRQILGQKVEFLVSFYNNEISEKSEIFDDQFSVERPDGSNFTLKIRSTKLEDSAMYFCASRGSYGSPEAFFGQGTRLTVV.